One and the same sample provided the 6 T cell receptor beta chains below, sequenced in a study of T cell repertoires in cytomegalovirus infection. The antigens for these receptors are not known. MiXCR, applied by TCRdb to the reads, yields one record per CDR3 protein. The sample lists 750,000 to 950,000 distinct CDR3 sequences, almost 30% occurring once. Source: cultured CD8+ T cells from PBMCs, taken from culture after CMV antigen stimulation. These TCRs come from a human donor in good health (CMV status not recorded). Some clones in this sample may be carry-over from other donors' samples.

This clonotype has a handful of counts. The chain links TRBV6-2 or TRBV6-3 to TRBJ1-6; possible D gene TRBD1, 5 bases. V shed 4 bases and J shed 7 bases, with 14 bases lying between them. The CDR3 contains 15 residues. Germline V gives CDR1 MNHEY, CDR2 SVGEGT. This CDR3 is CASSFPQGVNSPLHF. CDR3 bases: TGTGCCAGCAGTTTCCCCCAAGGGGTAAATTCACCCCTCCACTTT.

The CDR3 here is CASTHRGGPGELFF. CDR3 nucleotides: TGTGCCAGTACCCATAGGGGCGGGCCCGGGGAGCTGTTTTTT. The chain carries TRBV19 and TRBJ2-2, with D tentatively TRBD1 or TRBD2 (5 bases each). CDR3 length: 14 residues. The germline CDR1 and CDR2 sequences are LNHDA and SQIVND (reference sequence). Trimming stripped 7 bases from V and 6 bases from J, with 15 bases between.

The rearrangement links TRBV7-9 to TRBJ2-5; TRBD1 is a possible D gene (5 bases). The V end lost 2 bases, the J end lost 3 bases, and 13 bases lay between the germline ends. The germline V gene encodes CDR1 SEHNR and CDR2 FQNEAQ (reference sequence). This CDR3 region has 15 residues. The CDR3 reads CASSLPWSDKETQYF. The DNA of the CDR3 is TGTGCCAGCAGCTTACCCTGGTCGGACAAAGAGACCCAGTACTTC.

This clonotype came up a few times. This chain uses TRBV5-1 with TRBJ2-7, with 10 nucleotides matching TRBD1. The CDR3 totals 18 residues. The V segment lost 4 bases and the J segment 3 bases; nucleotides outside the gene matches: 16. The germline gives CDR1 SGHRS, CDR2 YFSETQ. CDR3 sequence reads: CASSNWKGSRDRGYEQYF. CDR3 nucleotides: TGCGCCAGCAGCAATTGGAAGGGTTCTCGGGACAGGGGCTACGAGCAGTACTTC.

The chain carries TRBV11-1 and TRBJ2-3; D gene unclear. CDR3 length equals 15 residues. Per the germline V gene, CDR1 is SGHAT and CDR2 is FQDESV (reference sequence). V lost 4 bases and J lost 2, with 13 bases in between. The CDR3 here is CASSSSWAPTDTQYF. The CDR3 DNA sequence: TGTGCCAGCAGCTCGTCCTGGGCCCCCACAGATACGCAGTATTTT.

This clonotype was recorded at least ten times. V and J are TRBV7-6 and TRBJ2-3; D not certain. Trimming took off 0 bases at V and 2 bases at J, with 12 bases between the two ends. There are 16 residues in the CDR3. Germline V CDR1 and CDR2: SGHVS, FNYEAQ. The DNA of the CDR3 is TGTGCCAGCAGCTTAGCGCCCCTCCTTAACACAGATACGCAGTATTTT. This gives the protein CASSLAPLLNTDTQYF.